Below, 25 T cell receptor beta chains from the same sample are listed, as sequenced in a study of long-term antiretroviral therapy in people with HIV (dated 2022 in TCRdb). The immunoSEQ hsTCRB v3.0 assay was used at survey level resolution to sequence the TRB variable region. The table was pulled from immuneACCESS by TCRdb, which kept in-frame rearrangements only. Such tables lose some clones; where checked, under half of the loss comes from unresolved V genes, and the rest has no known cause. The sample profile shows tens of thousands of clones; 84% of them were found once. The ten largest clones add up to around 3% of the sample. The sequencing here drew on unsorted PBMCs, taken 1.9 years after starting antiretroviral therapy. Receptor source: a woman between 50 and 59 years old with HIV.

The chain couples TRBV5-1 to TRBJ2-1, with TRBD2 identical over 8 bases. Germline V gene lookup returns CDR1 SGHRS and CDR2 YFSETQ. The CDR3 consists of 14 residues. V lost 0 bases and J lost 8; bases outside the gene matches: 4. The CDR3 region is CASSLAGGRDEQFF. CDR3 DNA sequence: TGCGCCAGCAGCTTGGCGGGGGGGCGTGATGAGCAGTTCTTC. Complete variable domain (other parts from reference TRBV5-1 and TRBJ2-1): KAGVTQTPRYLIKTRGQQVTLSCSPISGHRSVSWYQQTPGQGLQFLFEYFSETQRNKGNFPGRFSGRQFSNSRSEMNVSTLELGDSALYLCASSLAGGRDEQFFGPGTRLTVL.

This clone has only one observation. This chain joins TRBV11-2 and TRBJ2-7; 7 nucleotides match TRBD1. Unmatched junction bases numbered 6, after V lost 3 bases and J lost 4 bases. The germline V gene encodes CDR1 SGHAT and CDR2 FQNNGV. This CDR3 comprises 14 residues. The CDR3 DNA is TGTGCCAGCAGCTTTGGACAGGACGTTTACGAGCAGTACTTC. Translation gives CASSFGQDVYEQYF.

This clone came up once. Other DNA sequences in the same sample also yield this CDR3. CDR3 protein: CASSPSAGSYNEQFF. The CDR3 DNA reads as TGTGCCAGCTCACCCAGCGCGGGATCGTACAATGAGCAGTTCTTC. The rearrangement joins TRBV18 to TRBJ2-1, with a possible D match to TRBD2 (6 bases). The CDR3 has 15 residues. CDR1 and CDR2 (germline): KGHSH, LQKENI. Trimming left V 3 bases short and J 4 bases short, with 13 bases between.

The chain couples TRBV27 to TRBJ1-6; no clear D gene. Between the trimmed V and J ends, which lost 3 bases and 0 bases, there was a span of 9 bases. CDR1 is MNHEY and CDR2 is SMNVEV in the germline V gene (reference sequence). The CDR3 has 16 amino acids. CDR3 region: CASSFWASSYNSPLHF. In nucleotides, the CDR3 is TGTGCCAGCAGTTTTTGGGCAAGCTCCTATAATTCACCCCTCCACTTT.

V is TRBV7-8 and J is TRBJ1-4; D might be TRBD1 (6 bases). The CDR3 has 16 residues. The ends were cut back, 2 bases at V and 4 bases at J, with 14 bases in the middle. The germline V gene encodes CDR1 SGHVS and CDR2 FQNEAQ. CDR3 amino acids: CASSLNRGTSNEKLFF. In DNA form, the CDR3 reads TGTGCCAGCAGCTTAAACCGTGGGACAAGTAATGAAAAACTGTTTTTT.

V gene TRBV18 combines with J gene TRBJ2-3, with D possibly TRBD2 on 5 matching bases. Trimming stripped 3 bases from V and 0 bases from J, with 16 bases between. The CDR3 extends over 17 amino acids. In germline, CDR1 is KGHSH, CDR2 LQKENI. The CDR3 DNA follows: TGTGCCAGCTCACCCCTGCTCCTGGGAGAAAGCACAGATACGCAGTATTTT. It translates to CASSPLLLGESTDTQYF.

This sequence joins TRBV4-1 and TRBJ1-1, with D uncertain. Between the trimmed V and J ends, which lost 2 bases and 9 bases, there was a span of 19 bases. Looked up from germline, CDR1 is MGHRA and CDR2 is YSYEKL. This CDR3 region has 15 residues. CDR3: CASSQFGQREHKAFF. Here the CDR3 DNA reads TGCGCCAGCAGCCAATTCGGGCAGCGGGAGCACAAAGCTTTCTTT.

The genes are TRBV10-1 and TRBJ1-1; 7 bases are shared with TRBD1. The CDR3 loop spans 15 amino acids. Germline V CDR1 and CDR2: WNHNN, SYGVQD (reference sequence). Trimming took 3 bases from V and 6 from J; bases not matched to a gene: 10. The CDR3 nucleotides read TGCGCCAGCAGTGAAACGGGCAGGGGGATCCCTGAAGCTTTCTTT. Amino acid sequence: CASSETGRGIPEAFF.

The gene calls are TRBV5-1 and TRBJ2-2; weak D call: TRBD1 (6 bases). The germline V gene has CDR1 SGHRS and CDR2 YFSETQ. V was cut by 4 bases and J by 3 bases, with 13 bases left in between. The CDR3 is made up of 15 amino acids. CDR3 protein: CASSPPGQHTGELFF. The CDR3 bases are TGCGCCAGCAGCCCACCGGGACAACACACCGGGGAGCTGTTTTTT.

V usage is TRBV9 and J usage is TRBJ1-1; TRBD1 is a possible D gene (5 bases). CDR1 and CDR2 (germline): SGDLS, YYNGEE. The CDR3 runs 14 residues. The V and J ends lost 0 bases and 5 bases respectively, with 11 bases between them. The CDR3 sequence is CASSVVGGKTEAFF. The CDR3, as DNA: TGTGCCAGCAGCGTAGTGGGGGGGAAGACTGAAGCTTTCTTT. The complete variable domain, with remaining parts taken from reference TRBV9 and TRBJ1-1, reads DSGVTQTPKHLITATGQRVTLRCSPRSGDLSVYWYQQSLDQGLQFLIQYYNGEERAKGNILERFSAQQFPDLHSELNLSSLELGDSALYFCASSVVGGKTEAFFGQGTRLTVV.

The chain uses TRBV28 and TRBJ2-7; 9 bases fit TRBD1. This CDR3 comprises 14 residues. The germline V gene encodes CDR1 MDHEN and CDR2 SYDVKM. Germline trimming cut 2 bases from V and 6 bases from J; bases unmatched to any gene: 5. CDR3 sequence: CASSLPNRGREQYF. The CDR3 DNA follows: TGTGCCAGCAGTTTACCCAACAGGGGGCGCGAGCAGTACTTC.

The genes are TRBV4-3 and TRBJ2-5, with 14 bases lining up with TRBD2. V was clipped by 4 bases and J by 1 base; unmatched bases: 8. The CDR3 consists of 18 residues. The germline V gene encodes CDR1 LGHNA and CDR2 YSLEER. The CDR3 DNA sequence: TGCGCCAGCAGCCCAGGACTAGCGGGGGGCCCCGTCCAAGAGACCCAGTACTTC. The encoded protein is CASSPGLAGGPVQETQYF.

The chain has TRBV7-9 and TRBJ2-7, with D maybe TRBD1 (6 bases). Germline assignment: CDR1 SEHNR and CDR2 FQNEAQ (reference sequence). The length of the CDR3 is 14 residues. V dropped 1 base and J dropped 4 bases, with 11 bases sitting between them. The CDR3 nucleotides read TGTGCCAGCAGCTTAGTGGGACAAACATACGAGCAGTACTTC. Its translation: CASSLVGQTYEQYF.

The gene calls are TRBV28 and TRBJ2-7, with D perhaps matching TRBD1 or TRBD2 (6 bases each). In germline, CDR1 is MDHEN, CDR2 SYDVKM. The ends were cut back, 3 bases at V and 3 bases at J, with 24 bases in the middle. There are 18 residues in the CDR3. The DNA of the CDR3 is TGTGCCAGCAGTTTGAGGCCTCGTCGGGGGCTAGCTGACTACGAGCAGTACTTC. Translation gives CASSLRPRRGLADYEQYF.

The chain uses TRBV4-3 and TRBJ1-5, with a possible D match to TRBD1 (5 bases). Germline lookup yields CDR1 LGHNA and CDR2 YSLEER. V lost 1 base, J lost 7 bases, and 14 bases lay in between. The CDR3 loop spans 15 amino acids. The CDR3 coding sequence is TGCGCCAGCAGCCAAGTTTGGCAGGGAATACAGCCCCAGCATTTT. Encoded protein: CASSQVWQGIQPQHF.

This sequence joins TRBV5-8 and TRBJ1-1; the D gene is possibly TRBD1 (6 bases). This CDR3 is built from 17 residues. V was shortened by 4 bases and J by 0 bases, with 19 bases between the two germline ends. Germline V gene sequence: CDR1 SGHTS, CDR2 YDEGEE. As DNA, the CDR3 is TGTGCCAGCAGCACCGGGGGCCACAAACTTATGAACACTGAAGCTTTCTTT. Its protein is CASSTGGHKLMNTEAFF.

The CDR3 here is CASSEIGTVSSYEQYF. The CDR3 region has the DNA TGTGCCAGCAGTGAAATCGGCACCGTAAGCTCCTACGAGCAGTACTTC. The rearrangement links TRBV6-1 to TRBJ2-7, with D unresolved. CDR3 length: 16 residues. The V end lost 2 bases, the J end lost 0 bases, and 14 bases lay between the germline ends. Germline V gene sequence: CDR1 MNHNS, CDR2 SASEGT.

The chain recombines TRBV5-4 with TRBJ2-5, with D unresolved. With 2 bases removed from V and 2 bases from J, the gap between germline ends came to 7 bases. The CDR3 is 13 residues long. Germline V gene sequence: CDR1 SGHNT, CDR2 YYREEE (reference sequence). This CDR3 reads CASSFNTQETQYF. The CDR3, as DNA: TGTGCCAGCAGCTTTAACACACAAGAGACCCAGTACTTC.

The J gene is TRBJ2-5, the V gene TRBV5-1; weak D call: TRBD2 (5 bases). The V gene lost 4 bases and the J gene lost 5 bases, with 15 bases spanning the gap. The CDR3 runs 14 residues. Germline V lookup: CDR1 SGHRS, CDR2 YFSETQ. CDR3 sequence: CASSTGLTQETQYF. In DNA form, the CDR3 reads TGCGCCAGCAGCACCGGACTGACTCAGGAGACCCAGTACTTC.

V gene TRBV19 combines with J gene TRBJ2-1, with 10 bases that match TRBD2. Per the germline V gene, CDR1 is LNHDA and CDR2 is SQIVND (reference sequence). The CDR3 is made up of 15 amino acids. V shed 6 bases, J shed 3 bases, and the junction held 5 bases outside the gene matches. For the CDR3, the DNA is TGTGCCAGTAGCCGTACTAGCGGGGACTACAATGAGCAGTTCTTC. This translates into CASSRTSGDYNEQFF.

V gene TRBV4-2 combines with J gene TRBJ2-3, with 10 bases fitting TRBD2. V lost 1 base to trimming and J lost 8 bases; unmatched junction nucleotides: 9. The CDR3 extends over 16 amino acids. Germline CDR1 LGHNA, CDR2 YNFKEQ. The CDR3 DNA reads TGTGCCAGCAGCCAAGTCGGCCTAGCGGGGGTAGGTACGCAGTATTTT. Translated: CASSQVGLAGVGTQYF.

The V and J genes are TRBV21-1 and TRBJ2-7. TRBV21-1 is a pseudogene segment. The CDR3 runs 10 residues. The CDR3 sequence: CASSAHEQYF. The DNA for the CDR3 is TGTGCCAGCAGCGCCCACGAGCAGTACTTC.

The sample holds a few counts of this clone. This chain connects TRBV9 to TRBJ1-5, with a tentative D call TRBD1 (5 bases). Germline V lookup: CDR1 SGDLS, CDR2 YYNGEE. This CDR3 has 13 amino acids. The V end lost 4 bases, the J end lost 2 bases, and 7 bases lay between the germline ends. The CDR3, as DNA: TGTGCCAGCAGCCGGGGGGGCAATCAGCCCCAGCATTTT. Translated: CASSRGGNQPQHF. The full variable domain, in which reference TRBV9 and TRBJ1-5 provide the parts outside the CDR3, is DSGVTQTPKHLITATGQRVTLRCSPRSGDLSVYWYQQSLDQGLQFLIQYYNGEERAKGNILERFSAQQFPDLHSELNLSSLELGDSALYFCASSRGGNQPQHFGDGTRLSIL.

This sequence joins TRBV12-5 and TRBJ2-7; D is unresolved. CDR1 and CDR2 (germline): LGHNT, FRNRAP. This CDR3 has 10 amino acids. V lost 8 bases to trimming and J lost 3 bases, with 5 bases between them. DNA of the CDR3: TGTGCTAGTCGACGCTACGAGCAGTACTTC. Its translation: CASRRYEQYF.

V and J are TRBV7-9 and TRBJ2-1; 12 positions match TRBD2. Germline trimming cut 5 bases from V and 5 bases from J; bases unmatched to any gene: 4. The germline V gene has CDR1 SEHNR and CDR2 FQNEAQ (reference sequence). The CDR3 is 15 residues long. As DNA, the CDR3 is TGTGCCAGCAGCCAACGGACTAGCGGGGACAATGAGCAGTTCTTC. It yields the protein CASSQRTSGDNEQFF.